A single sample gave rise to the 7 T cell receptor beta chains below, sequenced in a study of cytomegalovirus exposure and HLA in healthy donors. Primers for the PCR totalled 60 Vbeta and 13 Jbeta. Assay used: immunoSEQ multiplex PCR; TCRdb lists only in-frame clones, some missing. The data contain about 130,000 clones, more than 80% of them seen just once; the ten biggest clones take up 5.9%. The sequencing sample was made of PBMCs. The receptors here all came from a woman in her thirties or forties in good health and CMV-seropositive.

This clone was detected only a few times. The chain recombines TRBV4-3 with TRBJ1-5; perhaps TRBD1 as D (5 bases). Germline V gene sequence: CDR1 LGHNA, CDR2 YSLEER. V dropped 2 bases and J dropped 5 bases, with 7 bases sitting between them. This CDR3 has 13 residues. CDR3 DNA: TGCGCCAGCAGCCAAATAGGGGATCAGCCCCAGCATTTT. Its protein product is CASSQIGDQPQHF.

The chain has TRBV6-5 and TRBJ2-1; D is perhaps TRBD1 (5 bases). The CDR3 loop spans 12 amino acids. V was trimmed by 5 bases and J by 8 bases, leaving 10 bases between them. The V gene's germline CDR1 is MNHEY and CDR2 SVGAGI. The CDR3 loop is CASSKFRDEQFF. DNA for the CDR3: TGTGCCAGCAGTAAATTCAGGGATGAGCAGTTCTTC.

CDR3 in amino acids: CASSLGGSPQETQYF. In DNA form, the CDR3 reads TGTGCCAGCAGCCTAGGCGGGTCGCCCCAAGAGACCCAGTACTTC. The chain uses TRBV11-3 and TRBJ2-5; maybe TRBD2 (5 bases). The CDR3 loop spans 15 amino acids. V was pared by 5 bases and J by 1 base, with 14 bases between. Germline V CDR1 and CDR2: SGHNT, YENEEA.

This clone was counted only a few times. The genes are TRBV6-1 and TRBJ2-6, with D tentatively TRBD1 (6 bases). This CDR3 has 17 residues. Germline V gene data show CDR1 as MNHNS and CDR2 as SASEGT. V was shortened by 4 bases and J by 2 bases, with 15 bases between the two germline ends. The CDR3 reads CASSVDRMGAGANVLTF. DNA of the CDR3: TGTGCCAGCAGTGTTGACAGGATGGGCGCTGGGGCCAACGTCCTGACTTTC.

As for this clone: A junction boundary mismatches the germline segment, possibly from a read error. The genes are TRBV7-7 and TRBJ2-3; 11 bases are shared with TRBD2. The CDR3 is 15 amino acids. Germline V gene data show CDR1 as SSHAT and CDR2 as FNYEAQ (reference sequence). CDR3 DNA: TGTGCTAGCAGCTCTACTAGCGGGAGATTGGATACGCAGTATTTT. Its protein is CASSSTSGRLDTQYF.

The V call is TRBV29-1, the J call TRBJ2-3; a possible D gene is TRBD1 (6 bases). Trimming took off 4 bases at V and 5 bases at J, with 16 bases between the two ends. Germline lookup yields CDR1 SQVTM and CDR2 ANQGSEA. The CDR3 is 14 residues long. CDR3 sequence (DNA): TGCAGCGTTGCCCGGTCAGGGGAAGGAGATACGCAGTATTTT. It specifies CSVARSGEGDTQYF.

CDR3 in DNA: TGTGCCAGCAGTGGAAGCGGGAGGTCCACAGATACGCAGTATTTT. Protein: CASSGSGRSTDTQYF. The J gene is TRBJ2-3, the V gene TRBV6-1, with 9 positions matching TRBD2. V was pared by 4 bases and J by 2 bases, with 4 bases of the junction left unmatched. The germline CDR1 and CDR2 sequences are MNHNS and SASEGT. The CDR3 is 15 residues long.